This is a list of T cell receptor beta chains from one sample in a study of human T cells and chemical hapten exposure. Each CDR3 protein is one row after TCRdb ran MiXCR on the RACE reads. The table shows 75,000 to 95,000 distinct CDR3 sequences, with approximately 11% occurring only once. This sample comprised whole blood, obtained in connection with sensitization to the hapten diphenylcyclopropenone (DPC). The receptors derive from a man in his forties or fifties with alopecia areata. Some clones in this sample may be carry-over from other donors' samples. The CDR3 runs from the conserved cysteine through the conserved F or W. D genes are given only for firm matches. The size of a clone is reported for some rows only, either as once, few or many, or as a class for expanded clones.

D gene: .; V gene: TRBV12-3/TRBV12-4; clone size: .; J gene: TRBJ1-6; CDR3 protein: CASSFEGTYNSPLHF; CDR3 DNA: TGTGCCAGCAGTTTCGAGGGTACCTATAATTCACCCCTCCACTTT
D gene: .; V gene: TRBV10-3; clone size: many; J gene: TRBJ2-3; CDR3 protein: CAISDRSDTQYF; CDR3 DNA: TGTGCCATCAGTGATAGATCAGATACGCAGTATTTT
D gene: TRBD2; V gene: TRBV11-2; clone size: few; J gene: TRBJ2-1; CDR3 protein: CASRGGPDGGEQFF; CDR3 DNA: TGTGCCAGCAGGGGAGGGCCGGACGGGGGTGAGCAGTTCTTC
D gene: .; V gene: TRBV20-1; clone size: few; J gene: TRBJ2-3; CDR3 protein: CSARSQDTQYF; CDR3 DNA: TGCAGTGCTCGGAGCCAAGATACGCAGTATTTT
D gene: .; V gene: TRBV5-1; clone size: few; J gene: TRBJ1-2; CDR3 protein: CASSLGYRAGGYTF; CDR3 DNA: TGCGCCAGCAGCCTTGGTTACAGGGCTGGTGGCTACACCTTC
D gene: TRBD1; V gene: TRBV28; clone size: many; J gene: TRBJ1-1; CDR3 protein: CASSSTGTGRFGEAFF; CDR3 DNA: TGTGCCAGCAGTTCCACCGGGACAGGGAGGTTTGGTGAAGCTTTCTTT
D gene: .; V gene: TRBV5-5; clone size: few; J gene: TRBJ2-3; CDR3 protein: CASSLEWGPDTQYF; CDR3 DNA: TGTGCCAGCAGCTTGGAATGGGGTCCAGATACGCAGTATTTT
D gene: TRBD1; V gene: TRBV27; clone size: .; J gene: TRBJ2-1; CDR3 protein: CASSPLDRASYNEQFF; CDR3 DNA: TGTGCCAGCAGTCCCCTCGACAGGGCCTCCTACAATGAGCAGTTCTTC
D gene: .; V gene: TRBV5-4; clone size: .; J gene: TRBJ1-3; CDR3 protein: CASSPARGSAGNTIYF; CDR3 DNA: TGTGCCAGCAGCCCTGCGCGGGGTTCGGCTGGAAACACCATATATTTT
D gene: .; V gene: TRBV5-5; clone size: .; J gene: TRBJ2-2; CDR3 protein: CASSLAARSVGELFF; CDR3 DNA: TGTGCCAGCAGCTTGGCCGCTCGGAGCGTCGGGGAGCTGTTTTTT
D gene: .; V gene: TRBV10-3; clone size: many; J gene: TRBJ1-5; CDR3 protein: CAISGDGRGGQPQHF; CDR3 DNA: TGTGCCATCAGTGGGGACGGAAGGGGCGGTCAGCCCCAGCATTTT
D gene: .; V gene: TRBV20-1; clone size: .; J gene: TRBJ2-3; CDR3 protein: CSAGRLTSTDTQYF; CDR3 DNA: TGCAGTGCGGGCCGGCTTACTAGCACAGATACGCAGTATTTT
D gene: .; V gene: TRBV3-1; clone size: few; J gene: TRBJ2-3; CDR3 protein: CASSQDRGADTQYF; CDR3 DNA: TGTGCCAGCAGCCAAGACAGGGGAGCAGATACGCAGTATTTT
D gene: .; V gene: TRBV7-3; clone size: few; J gene: TRBJ2-1; CDR3 protein: CASSTGERASEQFF; CDR3 DNA: TGTGCCAGCAGTACCGGGGAGCGAGCGAGCGAGCAGTTCTTC
D gene: TRBD2; V gene: TRBV5-1; clone size: .; J gene: TRBJ2-3; CDR3 protein: CASSLETSGIDTQYF; CDR3 DNA: TGCGCCAGCAGCTTGGAGACTAGCGGGATAGATACGCAGTATTTT
D gene: TRBD1; V gene: TRBV6-2/TRBV6-3; clone size: many; J gene: TRBJ1-6; CDR3 protein: CASSRRDRINSPLHF; CDR3 DNA: TGTGCCAGCAGTCGCCGGGACAGGATTAATTCACCCCTCCACTTT
D gene: .; V gene: TRBV10-3; clone size: many; J gene: TRBJ1-6; CDR3 protein: CAISELTGSPLHF; CDR3 DNA: TGTGCCATCAGTGAACTGACAGGTTCACCCCTCCACTTT